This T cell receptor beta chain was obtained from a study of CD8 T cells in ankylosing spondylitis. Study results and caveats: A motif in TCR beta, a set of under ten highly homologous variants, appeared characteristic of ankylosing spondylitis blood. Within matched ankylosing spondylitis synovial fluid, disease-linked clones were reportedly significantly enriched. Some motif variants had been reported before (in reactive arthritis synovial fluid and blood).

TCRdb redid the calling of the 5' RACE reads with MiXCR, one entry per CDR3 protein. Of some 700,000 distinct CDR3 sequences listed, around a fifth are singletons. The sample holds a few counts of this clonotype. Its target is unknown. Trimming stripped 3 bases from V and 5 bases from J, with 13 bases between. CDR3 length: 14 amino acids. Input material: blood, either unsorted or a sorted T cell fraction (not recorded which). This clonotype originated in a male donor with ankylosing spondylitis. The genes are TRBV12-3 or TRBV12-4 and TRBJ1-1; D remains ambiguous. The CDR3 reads CASSFGQISTEAFF. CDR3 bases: TGTGCCAGCAGTTTCGGGCAAATTTCGACTGAAGCTTTCTTT.